These T cell receptor beta chains were read from a single sample in a study of identical twins. TCRdb re-analysed the 5' RACE reads in MiXCR, keeping a single row per CDR3 protein. The table has a few hundred thousand distinct CDR3 sequences, about 9% seen once. Sequenced: naive T cells sorted from blood. The receptor set was obtained from a woman in her 50s in good health. Both conserved end residues are part of each CDR3. Each record gives: J gene, V gene, clone size, CDR3 protein. Only part of the rows carry a size: once, few, many, or a class if the clone is expanded.

TRBJ2-3,TRBV5-1,few,CASSSDRVADTQYF
TRBJ2-5,TRBV5-1,.,CASNGIGLAGGTSLRSETQYF
TRBJ1-2,TRBV5-1,.,CASSLAARYGYTF
TRBJ1-2,TRBV12-2,many,CASRRTPNYGYTF
TRBJ2-3,TRBV29-1,.,CSAGLHTDTQYF
TRBJ2-7,TRBV6-1,many,CASTGTAPRNYEQYF
TRBJ2-7,TRBV21-1,.,CASSPETWCEQYF
TRBJ2-7,TRBV6-1,.,CASSRRRERDEQYF
TRBJ2-3,TRBV5-1,.,CASSFRGFGGYTQYF
TRBJ2-1,TRBV2,.,CASSEELALTNEQFF
TRBJ2-1,TRBV7-8,few,CASSLRREGPHNEQFF
TRBJ2-3,TRBV7-8,.,CASNDNTDTQYF
TRBJ2-2,TRBV28,few,CASSLRTSGAFTGELFF
TRBJ2-2,TRBV9,few,CASSPIVSNTGELFF
TRBJ1-5,TRBV5-6,many,CASSLAGGLNQPQHF
TRBJ2-2,TRBV9,many,CASSVHQNTGELFF
TRBJ2-1,TRBV11-2,.,CASTDSFREQFF
TRBJ1-1,TRBV5-1,many,CASSLEDSGARAFF
TRBJ2-2,TRBV14,few,CASSLRGSGRVTGELFF
TRBJ2-1,TRBV4-2,.,CASSHPGTGEQFF
TRBJ1-2,TRBV7-2,few,CASSLGGRGTGGFGYTF
TRBJ2-5,TRBV5-1,.,CASSLGLVAETQYF
TRBJ1-6,TRBV12-3/TRBV12-4,.,CASSPGGGSSYNSPLHF
TRBJ2-7,TRBV20-1,few,CSAPGLAGGPSYEQYF
TRBJ2-1,TRBV29-1,many,CSVAETSYEQFF
TRBJ2-5,TRBV13,.,CASSSRGPQETQYF
TRBJ2-3,TRBV29-1,few,CSVGLAADTQYF
TRBJ2-3,TRBV12-3/TRBV12-4,.,CASRALDTQYF
TRBJ1-4,TRBV12-3/TRBV12-4,.,CASSPPGQPNEKLFF
TRBJ2-1,TRBV7-3,.,CASSLSRGGRDEQFF
TRBJ2-5,TRBV10-3,many,CAIRPPWQETQYF
TRBJ2-7,TRBV5-1,few,CASSSRGVLGEEQYF
TRBJ2-2,TRBV12-3/TRBV12-4,.,CASSLDSSGPGELFF
TRBJ2-1,TRBV6-2/TRBV6-3,few,CASSLGLAGGLEQFF
TRBJ2-3,TRBV27,many,CASSSGGPSGTSTDTQYF
TRBJ2-4,TRBV4-1,.,CASSQDPSGRSVIQYF
TRBJ1-2,TRBV5-5,many,CASSSGTGDGYTF
TRBJ2-6,TRBV29-1,.,CSVELAGVSGANVLTF
TRBJ1-1,TRBV7-9,.,CASSLRKPGQVGTEAFF
TRBJ2-7,TRBV9,.,CASSPRDRPSSYEQYF
TRBJ1-4,TRBV20-1,many,CSATRDATNEKLFF
TRBJ2-1,TRBV5-8,.,CASSPGQRPSIWQFF
TRBJ2-7,TRBV5-1,many,CASSTAGAYEQYF
TRBJ2-3,TRBV2,.,CASSSGRAPVTDTQYF
TRBJ2-4,TRBV27,many,CASSEGENIQYF
TRBJ1-1,TRBV18,.,CASLMGQDTEAFF
TRBJ2-5,TRBV20-1,few,CSASGWQETQYF
TRBJ2-1,TRBV5-1,.,CASSTGTGFDEQFF
TRBJ1-1,TRBV7-9,many,CASSLISGFAFF
TRBJ2-7,TRBV29-1,.,CSVERWVRLYEQYF
TRBJ2-7,TRBV10-3,many,CAISELAGGYEQYF
TRBJ2-3,TRBV7-9,.,CASSLIAGTSTDTQYF
TRBJ1-1,TRBV4-2,.,CASSQETFSVGDTEAFF
TRBJ2-3,TRBV13,.,CASSGGTSGRGPDTQYF
TRBJ2-4,TRBV11-3,many,CASEGLAKNIQYF